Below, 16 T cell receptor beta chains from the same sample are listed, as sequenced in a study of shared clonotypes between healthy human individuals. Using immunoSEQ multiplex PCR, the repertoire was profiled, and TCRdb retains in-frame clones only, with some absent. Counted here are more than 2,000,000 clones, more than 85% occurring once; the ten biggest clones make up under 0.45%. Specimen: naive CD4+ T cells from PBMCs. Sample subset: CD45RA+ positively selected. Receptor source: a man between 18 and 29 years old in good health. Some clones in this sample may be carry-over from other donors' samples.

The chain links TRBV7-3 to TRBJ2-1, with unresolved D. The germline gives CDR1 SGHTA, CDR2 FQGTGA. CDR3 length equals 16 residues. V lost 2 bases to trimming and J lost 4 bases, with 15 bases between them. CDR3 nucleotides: TGTGCCAGCAGCTTACATGTTAGTGGTCGGTACAATGAGCAGTTCTTC. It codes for CASSLHVSGRYNEQFF.

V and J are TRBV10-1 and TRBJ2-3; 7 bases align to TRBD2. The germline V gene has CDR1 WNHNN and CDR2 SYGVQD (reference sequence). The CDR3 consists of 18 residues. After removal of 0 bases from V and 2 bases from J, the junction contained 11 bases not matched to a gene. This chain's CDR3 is CASSESKRASGHTDTQYF. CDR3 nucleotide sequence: TGCGCCAGCAGTGAGTCGAAGAGGGCTAGCGGACACACAGATACGCAGTATTTT.

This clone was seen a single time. The CDR3 DNA is TGTGCCAGCAGCCGGACCGGGACAGTTGGCTACGAGCAGTACTTC. Translated: CASSRTGTVGYEQYF. The chain has TRBV27 and TRBJ2-7; 7 bases align to TRBD1. The CDR3 has 15 amino acids. Germline CDR1 and CDR2: MNHEY and SMNVEV (reference sequence). V trimming: 6 bases; J trimming: 3 bases; junction bases outside the gene matches: 11.

Here the CDR3 DNA reads TGCAGCGTTGACGGGGACAGGGGGAAATATGGCTACACCTTC. Its translation: CSVDGDRGKYGYTF. The chain links TRBV29-1 to TRBJ1-2; 11 positions match TRBD1. Germline CDR1 is SQVTM and CDR2 is ANQGSEA. The CDR3 spans 14 residues. Losses at the gene ends were 3 bases for V and 5 bases for J; bases not matched to a gene: 5.

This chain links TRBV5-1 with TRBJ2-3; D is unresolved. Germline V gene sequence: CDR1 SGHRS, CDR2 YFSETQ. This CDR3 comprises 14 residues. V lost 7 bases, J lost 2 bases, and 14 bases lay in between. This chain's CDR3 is CASGGREVTDTQYF. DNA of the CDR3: TGCGCCAGCGGCGGACGAGAGGTCACAGATACGCAGTATTTT.

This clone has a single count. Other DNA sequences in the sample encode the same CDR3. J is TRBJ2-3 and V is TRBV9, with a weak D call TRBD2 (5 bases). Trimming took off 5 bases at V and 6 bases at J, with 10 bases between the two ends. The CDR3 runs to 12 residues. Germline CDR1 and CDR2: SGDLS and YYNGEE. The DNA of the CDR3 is TGTGCCAGCAGTGTGGACTCGGATACGCAGTATTTT. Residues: CASSVDSDTQYF. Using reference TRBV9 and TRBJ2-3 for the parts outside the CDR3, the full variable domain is DSGVTQTPKHLITATGQRVTLRCSPRSGDLSVYWYQQSLDQGLQFLIQYYNGEERAKGNILERFSAQQFPDLHSELNLSSLELGDSALYFCASSVDSDTQYFGPGTRLTVL.

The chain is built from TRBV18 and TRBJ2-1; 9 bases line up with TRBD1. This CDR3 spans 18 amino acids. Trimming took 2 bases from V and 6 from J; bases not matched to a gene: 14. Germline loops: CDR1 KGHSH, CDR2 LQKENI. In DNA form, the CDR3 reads TGTGCCAGCTCACCATACGCCGGGACAGGGCCTGACGGCAATGAGCAGTTCTTC. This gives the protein CASSPYAGTGPDGNEQFF.

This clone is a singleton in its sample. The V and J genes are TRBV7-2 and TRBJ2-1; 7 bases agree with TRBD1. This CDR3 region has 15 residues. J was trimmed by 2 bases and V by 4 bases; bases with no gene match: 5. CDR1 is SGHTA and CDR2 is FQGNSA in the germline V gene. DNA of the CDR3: TGTGCCAGCAGCTACGACAGGGTCGCCTACAATGAGCAGTTCTTC. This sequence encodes CASSYDRVAYNEQFF. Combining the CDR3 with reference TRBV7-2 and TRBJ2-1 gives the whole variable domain GAGVSQSPSNKVTEKGKDVELRCDPISGHTALYWYRQSLGQGLEFLIYFQGNSAPDKSGLPSDRFSAERTGGSVSTLTIQRTQQEDSAVYLCASSYDRVAYNEQFFGPGTRLTVL.

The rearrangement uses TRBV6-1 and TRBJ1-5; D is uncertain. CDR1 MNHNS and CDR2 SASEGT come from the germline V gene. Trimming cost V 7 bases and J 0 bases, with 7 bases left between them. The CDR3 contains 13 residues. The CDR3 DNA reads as TGTGCCAGCAAGATAGTTAGCAATCAGCCCCAGCATTTT. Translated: CASKIVSNQPQHF.

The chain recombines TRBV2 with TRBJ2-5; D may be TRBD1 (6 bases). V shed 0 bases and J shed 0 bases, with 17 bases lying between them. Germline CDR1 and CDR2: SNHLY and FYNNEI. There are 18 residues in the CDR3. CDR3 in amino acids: CASSEALQGSVDQETQYF. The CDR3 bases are TGTGCCAGCAGTGAAGCGCTTCAGGGGTCGGTCGACCAAGAGACCCAGTACTTC.

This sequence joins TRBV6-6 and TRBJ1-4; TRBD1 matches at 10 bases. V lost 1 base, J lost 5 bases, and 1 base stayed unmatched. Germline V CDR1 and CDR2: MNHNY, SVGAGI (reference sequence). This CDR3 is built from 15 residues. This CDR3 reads CASSYWGQGNEKLFF. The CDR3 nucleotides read TGTGCCAGCAGTTACTGGGGACAGGGGAATGAAAAACTGTTTTTT.

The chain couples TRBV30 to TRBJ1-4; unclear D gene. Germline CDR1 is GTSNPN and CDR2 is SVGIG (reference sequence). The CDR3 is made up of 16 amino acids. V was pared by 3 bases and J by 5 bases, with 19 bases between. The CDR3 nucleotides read TGTGCCTGGAGCGGCAAAATGAACTATCGAAATGAAAAACTGTTTTTT. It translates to CAWSGKMNYRNEKLFF. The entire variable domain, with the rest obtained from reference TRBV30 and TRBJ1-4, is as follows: SQTIHQWPATLVQPVGSPLSLECTVEGTSNPNLYWYRQAAGRGLQLLFYSVGIGQISSEVPQNLSASRPQDRQFILSSKKLLLSDSGFYLCAWSGKMNYRNEKLFFGSGTQLSVL.

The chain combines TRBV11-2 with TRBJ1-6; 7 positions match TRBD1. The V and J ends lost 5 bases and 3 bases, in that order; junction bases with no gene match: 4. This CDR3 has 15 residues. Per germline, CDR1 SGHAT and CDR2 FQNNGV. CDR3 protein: CASSRQGLYNSPLHF. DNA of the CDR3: TGTGCCAGCAGCCGACAGGGCCTCTATAATTCACCCCTCCACTTT.

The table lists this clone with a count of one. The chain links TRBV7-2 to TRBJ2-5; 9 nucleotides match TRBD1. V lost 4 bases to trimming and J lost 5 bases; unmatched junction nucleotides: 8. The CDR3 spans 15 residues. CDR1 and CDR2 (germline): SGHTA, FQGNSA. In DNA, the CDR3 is TGTGCCAGCAGCTGGTACAGGGGGCAAGGGGAGACCCAGTACTTC. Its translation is CASSWYRGQGETQYF.

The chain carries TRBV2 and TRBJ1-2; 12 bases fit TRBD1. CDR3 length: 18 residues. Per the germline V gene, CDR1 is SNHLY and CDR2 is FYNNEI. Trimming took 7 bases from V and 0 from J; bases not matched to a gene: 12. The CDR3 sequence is CASNWDRGRAYANYGYTF. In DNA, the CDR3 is TGTGCCAGCAACTGGGACAGGGGGCGAGCCTACGCTAACTATGGCTACACCTTC.

The CDR3 DNA is TGCAGCGTTGCACAGGGCCACGAGCAGTACTTC. It yields the protein CSVAQGHEQYF. The gene calls are TRBV29-1 and TRBJ2-7, with TRBD1 as a possible D gene (6 bases). V was shortened by 4 bases and J by 5 bases, with 9 bases between the two germline ends. CDR1 and CDR2 (germline): SQVTM, ANQGSEA. This CDR3 contains 11 residues.